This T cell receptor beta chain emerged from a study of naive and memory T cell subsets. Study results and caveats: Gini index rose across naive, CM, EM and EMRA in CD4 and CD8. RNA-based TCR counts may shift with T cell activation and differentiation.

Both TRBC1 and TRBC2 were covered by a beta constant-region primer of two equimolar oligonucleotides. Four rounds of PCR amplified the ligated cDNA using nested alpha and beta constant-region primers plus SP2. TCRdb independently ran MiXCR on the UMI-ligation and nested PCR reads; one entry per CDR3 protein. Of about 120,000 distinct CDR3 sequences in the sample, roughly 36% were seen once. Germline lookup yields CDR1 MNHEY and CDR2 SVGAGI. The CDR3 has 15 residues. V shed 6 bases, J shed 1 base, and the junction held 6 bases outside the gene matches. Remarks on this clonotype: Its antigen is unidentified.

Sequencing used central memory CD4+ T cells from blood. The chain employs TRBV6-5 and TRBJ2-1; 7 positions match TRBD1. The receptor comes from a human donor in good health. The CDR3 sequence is CASRQTGTSYNEQFF. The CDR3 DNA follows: TGTGCCAGCAGACAGACAGGGACGTCCTACAATGAGCAGTTCTTC.